Listed below are T cell receptor beta chains from one sample, sequenced in a study of shared clonotypes between healthy human individuals. This table comes from immunoSEQ multiplex PCR, and its TCRdb copy is limited to in-frame clones, with some not included. This table has around 2,000,000 clones, about 93% appearing once. Sequenced material: naive CD8+ T cells from PBMCs. The source of these receptors is a man aged 18 to 30 in good health. Some clones in this sample may be carry-over from other donors' samples. The CDR3 runs from the conserved cysteine through the conserved F or W. The D gene is left open where the match is weak. Not all rows give a size; the values are once, few, many and, for expanded clones, a class.

CDR3nt: TGTGCCAGCAGGGGGGCGTCCCCAGATGAGCAGTTCTTC
CDR3aa: CASRGASPDEQFF
v_gene: TRBV7-8
d_gene: -
abundance: -
j_gene: TRBJ2-1

CDR3nt: TGTGCCTGGGGCCCGGCCCTAGGGATCCCCATCACTAACTATGGCTACACCTTC
CDR3aa: CAWGPALGIPITNYGYTF
v_gene: TRBV30
d_gene: -
abundance: once
j_gene: TRBJ1-2

CDR3nt: TGCGCCAGCAGCCAAGACGCGGGAGGGCCCTCCTACGAGCAGTACTTC
CDR3aa: CASSQDAGGPSYEQYF
v_gene: TRBV4-1
d_gene: TRBD2
abundance: -
j_gene: TRBJ2-7

CDR3nt: TGTGCCAGCAGCGTAGATCGATCCGGGAGCTTTAATGAGCAGTTCTTC
CDR3aa: CASSVDRSGSFNEQFF
v_gene: TRBV9
d_gene: -
abundance: once
j_gene: TRBJ2-1

CDR3nt: TGTGCCAGCAGTGAAGAAGGTTGGGGGAAGCATTTT
CDR3aa: CASSEEGWGKHF
v_gene: TRBV6-1
d_gene: -
abundance: -
j_gene: TRBJ1-5

CDR3nt: TGTGCCAGCACGGAAGGACTAGCGGGAGGACCGGAGGGCGGGGAGCTGTTTTTT
CDR3aa: CASTEGLAGGPEGGELFF
v_gene: TRBV9
d_gene: TRBD2
abundance: -
j_gene: TRBJ2-2

CDR3nt: TGTGCCAGCAGTTCACTTCCCATCTCCAACTATGGCTACACCTTC
CDR3aa: CASSSLPISNYGYTF
v_gene: TRBV27
d_gene: -
abundance: -
j_gene: TRBJ1-2

CDR3nt: TGTGCCAGCAGTTTATATTGGCCGGGAACTGAAGCTTTCTTT
CDR3aa: CASSLYWPGTEAFF
v_gene: TRBV27
d_gene: -
abundance: -
j_gene: TRBJ1-1

CDR3nt: TGTGCCAGCAGTCCGCGGACCCTCCTCTCTGGGGCCAACGTCCTGACTTTC
CDR3aa: CASSPRTLLSGANVLTF
v_gene: TRBV27
d_gene: -
abundance: -
j_gene: TRBJ2-6

CDR3nt: TGTGCCAGCAGCCAAGATCGGGGGAAGGCTCAGGTCCAGCATTTT
CDR3aa: CASSQDRGKAQVQHF
v_gene: TRBV4-2
d_gene: -
abundance: few
j_gene: TRBJ1-5

CDR3nt: TGTGCCAGCAGCCTGGTAGGGGGTGAGCAGTTCTTC
CDR3aa: CASSLVGGEQFF
v_gene: TRBV7-3
d_gene: -
abundance: -
j_gene: TRBJ2-1

CDR3nt: TGCAGCGTTGAATGGAGCTACTACAATGAGCAGTTCTTC
CDR3aa: CSVEWSYYNEQFF
v_gene: TRBV29-1
d_gene: -
abundance: -
j_gene: TRBJ2-1

CDR3nt: TGTGCCAGCAGCTTAAACGGGGCGCCTAGCGGGAGTAGCGGGGAGCTGTTTTTT
CDR3aa: CASSLNGAPSGSSGELFF
v_gene: TRBV7-6
d_gene: TRBD2
abundance: -
j_gene: TRBJ2-2

CDR3nt: TGTGCCAGCAGCATCCGTACGGGACTCCGACAAGAGACCCAGTACTTC
CDR3aa: CASSIRTGLRQETQYF
v_gene: TRBV7-8
d_gene: -
abundance: -
j_gene: TRBJ2-5

CDR3nt: TGTGCCAGTAGTATAGGACCGGGACAGGGGGACACTGAAGCTTTCTTT
CDR3aa: CASSIGPGQGDTEAFF
v_gene: TRBV19
d_gene: TRBD1
abundance: -
j_gene: TRBJ1-1

CDR3nt: TGTGCCAGCAGCTTAGGGCACCGCTCTGGGGCCAACGTCCTGACTTTC
CDR3aa: CASSLGHRSGANVLTF
v_gene: TRBV7-9
d_gene: -
abundance: -
j_gene: TRBJ2-6

CDR3nt: TGCAGCGTCCTACAGGAGAACTATGGCTACACCTTC
CDR3aa: CSVLQENYGYTF
v_gene: TRBV29-1
d_gene: -
abundance: -
j_gene: TRBJ1-2

CDR3nt: TGTGCCAGCAGTTCAGGCCCGGCGAGGCGCTCCTACGAGCAGTACTTC
CDR3aa: CASSSGPARRSYEQYF
v_gene: TRBV28
d_gene: -
abundance: -
j_gene: TRBJ2-7

CDR3nt: TGTGCCAGCAGCCGTACAGGGCTGGGGGAAAAACTGTTTTTT
CDR3aa: CASSRTGLGEKLFF
v_gene: TRBV28
d_gene: -
abundance: -
j_gene: TRBJ1-4

CDR3nt: TGTGCCAGTAAGACCGGGACAGGAATTCTATATAGCAATCAGCCCCAGCATTTT
CDR3aa: CASKTGTGILYSNQPQHF
v_gene: TRBV19
d_gene: TRBD1
abundance: -
j_gene: TRBJ1-5

CDR3nt: TGTGCCAGCAGTTTATCAGATAACACTGAAGCTTTCTTT
CDR3aa: CASSLSDNTEAFF
v_gene: TRBV27
d_gene: -
abundance: -
j_gene: TRBJ1-1

CDR3nt: TGTGCCAGCAGCTTAGTGCTAGCGGGAGGACGTAATGAGCAGTTCTTC
CDR3aa: CASSLVLAGGRNEQFF
v_gene: TRBV7-2
d_gene: TRBD2
abundance: -
j_gene: TRBJ2-1

CDR3nt: TGCGCCAGCAGCTTGGGACAGGGGGTTGAAAAACTGTTTTTT
CDR3aa: CASSLGQGVEKLFF
v_gene: TRBV5-1
d_gene: TRBD1
abundance: -
j_gene: TRBJ1-4

CDR3nt: TGTGCCAGCCGAGCCGGGGGGACCTACGAGCAGTACTTC
CDR3aa: CASRAGGTYEQYF
v_gene: TRBV18
d_gene: TRBD2
abundance: -
j_gene: TRBJ2-7

CDR3nt: TGTGCCAGCAGCCCTCACGAGGGGGCAGGGGGCTTAACACTGTTTTTT
CDR3aa: CASSPHEGAGGLTLFF
v_gene: TRBV9
d_gene: TRBD1
abundance: -
j_gene: TRBJ1-4

CDR3nt: TGTGCCAGCAGTTTATCGACTAGAGCTAATGAAAAACTGTTTTTT
CDR3aa: CASSLSTRANEKLFF
v_gene: TRBV27
d_gene: -
abundance: -
j_gene: TRBJ1-4

CDR3nt: TGTGCCAGCAGTTGGGGGGACAGGGGCACAGATACGCAGTATTTT
CDR3aa: CASSWGDRGTDTQYF
v_gene: TRBV25-1
d_gene: TRBD1
abundance: -
j_gene: TRBJ2-3

CDR3nt: TGTGCCAGCAGCTTAGTTCGGGGCCAGGAGGATACGCAGTATTTT
CDR3aa: CASSLVRGQEDTQYF
v_gene: TRBV7-9
d_gene: -
abundance: -
j_gene: TRBJ2-3

CDR3nt: TGTGCCAGTAGGCTGGCGGCGAACACCGGGGAGCTGTTTTTT
CDR3aa: CASRLAANTGELFF
v_gene: TRBV19
d_gene: -
abundance: few
j_gene: TRBJ2-2

CDR3nt: TGTGCCAGCAGCCCACTACAATCGGGGGGCCCCGCCCAGCAGTACTTC
CDR3aa: CASSPLQSGGPAQQYF
v_gene: TRBV5-5
d_gene: -
abundance: -
j_gene: TRBJ2-7

CDR3nt: TGTGCCAGCACCCTACTAGCGGGAGCCACAGATACGCAGTATTTT
CDR3aa: CASTLLAGATDTQYF
v_gene: TRBV27
d_gene: TRBD2
abundance: once
j_gene: TRBJ2-3

CDR3nt: TGTGCCAGCAGCCCAACCGGGACTAGCGGGAGGCAAACCGGGGAGCTGTTTTTT
CDR3aa: CASSPTGTSGRQTGELFF
v_gene: TRBV7-9
d_gene: TRBD2
abundance: -
j_gene: TRBJ2-2

CDR3nt: TGTGCCAGCAGCTTCGAGTCCGGGTGGGGCACCGGGGAGCTGTTTTTT
CDR3aa: CASSFESGWGTGELFF
v_gene: TRBV11-2
d_gene: -
abundance: -
j_gene: TRBJ2-2

CDR3nt: TGTGCCAGCAGTCCCCCCAGCGGGAGGAACACCGGGGAGCTGTTTTTT
CDR3aa: CASSPPSGRNTGELFF
v_gene: TRBV27
d_gene: TRBD2
abundance: -
j_gene: TRBJ2-2

CDR3nt: TGTGCCAGCAGCCCCCGGACAGGGATGGGTAACGAGCAGTACTTC
CDR3aa: CASSPRTGMGNEQYF
v_gene: TRBV11-2
d_gene: TRBD1
abundance: -
j_gene: TRBJ2-7

CDR3nt: TGCGCCAGCAGCTCACTGGGACTAGCGGGCACAGATACGCAGTATTTT
CDR3aa: CASSSLGLAGTDTQYF
v_gene: TRBV5-1
d_gene: TRBD2
abundance: -
j_gene: TRBJ2-3

CDR3nt: TGTGCCAGCACGAGCAGGGATAGGGACACTGAAGCTTTCTTT
CDR3aa: CASTSRDRDTEAFF
v_gene: TRBV21-1
d_gene: -
abundance: -
j_gene: TRBJ1-1

CDR3nt: TGTGCCAGCAGGGTCGCCGGGACTAGCACTGAGCAGTTCTTC
CDR3aa: CASRVAGTSTEQFF
v_gene: TRBV27
d_gene: TRBD2
abundance: -
j_gene: TRBJ2-1

CDR3nt: TGTGCCAGTAGTATAGGGTCAGGGGTCTTCTCCTACGAGCAGTACTTC
CDR3aa: CASSIGSGVFSYEQYF
v_gene: TRBV19
d_gene: -
abundance: -
j_gene: TRBJ2-7

CDR3nt: TGTGCCAGCAGCTTGGGGACAGGGGGCTTTCTCTATGGCTACACCTTC
CDR3aa: CASSLGTGGFLYGYTF
v_gene: TRBV7-8
d_gene: TRBD1
abundance: -
j_gene: TRBJ1-2

CDR3nt: TGCGCCAGCAGCCCATCTAGCGGGAGAATCCACGAGCAGTACTTC
CDR3aa: CASSPSSGRIHEQYF
v_gene: TRBV5-1
d_gene: TRBD2
abundance: -
j_gene: TRBJ2-7